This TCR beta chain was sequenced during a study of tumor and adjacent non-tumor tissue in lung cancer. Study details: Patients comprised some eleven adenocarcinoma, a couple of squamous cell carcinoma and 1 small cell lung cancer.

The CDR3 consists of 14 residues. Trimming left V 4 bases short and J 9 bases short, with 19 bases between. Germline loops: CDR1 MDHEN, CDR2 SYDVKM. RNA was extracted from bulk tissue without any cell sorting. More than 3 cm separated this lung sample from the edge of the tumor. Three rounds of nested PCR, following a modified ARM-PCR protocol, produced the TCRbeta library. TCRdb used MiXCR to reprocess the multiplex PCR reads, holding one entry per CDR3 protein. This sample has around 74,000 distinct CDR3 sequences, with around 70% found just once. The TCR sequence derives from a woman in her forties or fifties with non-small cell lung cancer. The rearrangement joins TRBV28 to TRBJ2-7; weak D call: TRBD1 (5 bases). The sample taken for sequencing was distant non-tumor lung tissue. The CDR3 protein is CASSSRTRAWGQYF. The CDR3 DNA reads TGTGCCAGCAGTTCCCGGACACGAGCTTGGGGGCAGTACTTC. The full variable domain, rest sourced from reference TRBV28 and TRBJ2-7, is DVKVTQSSRYLVKRTGEKVFLECVQDMDHENMFWYRQDPGLGLRLIYFSYDVKMKEKGDIPEGYSVSREKKERFSLILESASTNQTSMYLCASSSRTRAWGQYFGPGTRLTVT.